Listed below are T cell receptor beta chains from one sample, sequenced in a study of blood T cell repertoires in COVID-19. The protocol was immunoSEQ multiplex PCR, while the TCRdb copy is restricted to in-frame clones and leaves out a portion. Of around 300,000 clones in the sample, approximately 93% were seen once. The sample consisted of peripheral blood. The source is a woman between 25 and 40 years old with COVID-19, enrolled during active disease. The CDR3 runs from the conserved cysteine through the conserved F or W. Fields, in order: V gene, J gene, CDR3 protein.

V: TRBV5-4
J: TRBJ2-2
CDR3: CASQTGNWAGELFF

V: TRBV29-1
J: TRBJ2-2
CDR3: CSVEGVAGEGTGELFF

V: TRBV3-1/TRBV3-2
J: TRBJ1-4
CDR3: CASSQEAGTNEKLFF

V: TRBV29-1
J: TRBJ2-3
CDR3: CSVEDQLAGAPDTQYF

V: TRBV19
J: TRBJ1-4
CDR3: CASSIGTTNEKLFF

V: TRBV5-4
J: TRBJ2-3
CDR3: CASSLLDTQYF

V: TRBV15
J: TRBJ1-5
CDR3: CATSREGGSNQPQHF

V: TRBV19
J: TRBJ1-1
CDR3: CASSPTVVANTEAFF

V: TRBV5-8
J: TRBJ2-3
CDR3: CASSQSRDRGQYF

V: TRBV25-1
J: TRBJ1-1
CDR3: CASSEYGQGSNTEAFF

V: TRBV2
J: TRBJ1-3
CDR3: CASSAGGTRGNTIYF

V: TRBV3-1/TRBV3-2
J: TRBJ2-7
CDR3: CASSSIGLAGEGVSYEQYF

V: TRBV7-9
J: TRBJ1-5
CDR3: CASSLGQFNQPQHF

V: TRBV5-8
J: TRBJ1-3
CDR3: CASSLSGVETGNTIYF

V: TRBV7-9
J: TRBJ2-7
CDR3: CASSPVATGVYEQYF

V: TRBV27
J: TRBJ2-4
CDR3: CASSFTPGLAKNIQYF

V: TRBV30
J: TRBJ1-5
CDR3: CAWSALTGGDQPQHF

V: TRBV20-1
J: TRBJ1-1
CDR3: CSASSGQGANTEAFF

V: TRBV2
J: TRBJ2-2
CDR3: CASSELADTGELFF

V: TRBV27
J: TRBJ2-3
CDR3: CASRTDFDTDTQYF

V: TRBV6-6
J: TRBJ1-2
CDR3: CASSYPQPTADGYTF

V: TRBV6-5
J: TRBJ2-7
CDR3: CASSSGSGMYEQYF

V: TRBV9
J: TRBJ2-1
CDR3: CASSSRRGGDGNEQFF

V: TRBV29-1
J: TRBJ2-1
CDR3: CSARTGKTLNEQFF

V: TRBV5-4
J: TRBJ2-3
CDR3: CASSPGLAGATDTQYF

V: TRBV5-1
J: TRBJ1-1
CDR3: CASSLTTGNPTEAFF

V: TRBV27
J: TRBJ2-7
CDR3: CASRVYTQGVMSEQYF